The clone carrying this TCR beta chain has a handful of counts. Its antigen is unknown. The data derive from a study of T cell responses to AZD1222 COVID-19 vaccine. Across the whole study: Some second doses came at about 4 weeks and others at about 12 weeks; these were pooled.

The CDR3 spans 14 residues. The V gene's germline CDR1 is SGHVS and CDR2 FNYEAQ. Trimming took off 6 bases at V and 8 bases at J, with 16 bases between the two ends. General study findings and limits: The reported proportion of spike-specific TCRs targeting unmutated variant regions was nearly half. Donors were mostly white British, more females; clonal diversity possibly underestimated. Sampling that yielded the repertoires occurred only after the peak T cell response.

Only in-frame clones appear in the TCRdb table, and some are missing; sequencing was by immunoSEQ multiplex PCR. The repertoire holds roughly 150,000 clones, with 80% to 95% as singletons. Sequenced here: peripheral blood, sampled on day 0 of AZD1222 vaccination. The clonotype comes from an adult in good health. J is TRBJ1-4 and V is TRBV7-6, with D possibly TRBD1 on 5 matching bases. The CDR3 DNA reads as TGTGCCAGCAGGCCCGGACTAAAGGGGGAAAAACTGTTTTTT. The encoded protein is CASRPGLKGEKLFF.